Included here is one TCR beta chain sequence, with context. Its antigen is not known. The sample belongs to a study of cytomegalovirus exposure and HLA in healthy donors. Findings and caveats of the study: Fewer N-insertions than the approximately 700-donor mean were reportedly shown by an Asian-associated ancestry cluster in a later analysis. It was in a later analysis that TCR association rates were seen to vary by HLA locus, highest for DRB1 and lowest for HLA-C.

Primers for the PCR totalled 60 Vbeta and 13 Jbeta. Generated by immunoSEQ multiplex PCR, the TCRdb table keeps only in-frame clones and is missing some. Here the sample spans approximately 180,000 clones, around 80% being singletons. Sequencing was carried out using PBMCs. The receptor was isolated from a woman aged 30 to 39 in good health and CMV-seropositive.

The CDR3 here is CASSKNTGQGGNYGYTF. Written as DNA, the CDR3 is TGTGCCAGCAGCAAGAATACGGGACAGGGGGGTAACTATGGCTACACCTTC. The V gene is TRBV5-4, the J gene TRBJ1-2, with 11 bases identical to TRBD1. Germline CDR1 reads SGHNT; CDR2 reads YYREEE (reference sequence). The CDR3 runs to 17 residues. Trimming cost V 4 bases and J 1 base; bases outside gene matches: 9.